This T cell receptor beta chain was identified during a study of OX40 agonist ivuxolimab in advanced cancers. Profiling relied on immunoSEQ multiplex PCR, and the TCRdb table lists in-frame clones only, not all of them. The table lists 50,000 to 70,000 clones, around 91% of them singletons. General study points: Circulating CD4+ and CD8+ T cells showed clonal expansion by week 6 at 0.1 to 3.0 mg/kg. The study did not work out the antigen specificity of the expanded peripheral T cells. Compared with CD4+, CD8+ T cells on average had more expanded clones.

This CDR3 region has 15 residues. CDR1 and CDR2 from the germline V gene are SGDLS and YYNGEE. Trimming left V 0 bases short and J 3 bases short, with 12 bases between. As for this clone: Its target is unknown.

With baseline, cycle 4 day 1, and cycle 7 day 1 as timepoints, blood was sampled. The sample consisted of CD4+ or CD8+ T cells sorted from blood, taken in a trial of the OX40 agonist ivuxolimab. This clonotype was sampled from an adult with an advanced solid tumor such as melanoma, head and neck, liver or kidney cancer. The genes are TRBV9 and TRBJ1-2, with unresolved D. As DNA, the CDR3 is TGTGCCAGCAGCGTAGTAGAGGAAGGAGACTATGGCTACACCTTC. Translated, it gives CASSVVEEGDYGYTF.